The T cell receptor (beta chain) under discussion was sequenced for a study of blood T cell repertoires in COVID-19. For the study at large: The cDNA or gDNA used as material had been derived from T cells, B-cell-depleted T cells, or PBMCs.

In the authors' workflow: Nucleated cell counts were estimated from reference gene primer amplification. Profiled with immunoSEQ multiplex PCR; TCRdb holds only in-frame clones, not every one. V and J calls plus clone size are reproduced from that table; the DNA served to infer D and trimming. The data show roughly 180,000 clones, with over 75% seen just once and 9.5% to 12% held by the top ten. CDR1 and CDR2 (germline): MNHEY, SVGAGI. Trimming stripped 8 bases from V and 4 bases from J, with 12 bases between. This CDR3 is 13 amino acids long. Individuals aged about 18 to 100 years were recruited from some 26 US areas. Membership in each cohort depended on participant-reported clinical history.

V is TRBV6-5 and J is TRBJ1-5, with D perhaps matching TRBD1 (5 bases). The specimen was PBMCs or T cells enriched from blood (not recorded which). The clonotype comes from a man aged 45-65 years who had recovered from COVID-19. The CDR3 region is CASEGRANQPQHF. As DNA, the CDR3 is TGTGCCAGCGAAGGCAGGGCTAATCAGCCCCAGCATTTT.